This is a list of T cell receptor beta chains from one sample in a study of blood T cells in healthy people across ages. TCRdb analysed the 5' RACE reads with MiXCR anew, one entry per CDR3 protein. This table has around 1.7 million distinct CDR3 sequences, roughly 27% appearing once. Sequenced material: blood. The receptors come from a woman in her thirties in good health. Both conserved end residues are part of each CDR3. The D gene is left open where the match is weak. The listing skips clone size in some rows; elsewhere it reads once, few, many or a size class.

d_gene,j_gene,v_gene,abundance,CDR3aa,CDR3nt
TRBD2,TRBJ2-7,TRBV7-2,many,CASSPRPGLAVYEQYF,TGTGCCAGCAGCCCTCGGCCGGGACTAGCAGTCTACGAGCAGTACTTC
NA,TRBJ2-3,TRBV19,many,CASSIRGRNTDTQYF,TGTGCCAGTAGTATAAGGGGCCGCAACACAGATACGCAGTATTTT
NA,TRBJ1-4,TRBV29-1,few,CSAAGGLAEKLFF,TGCAGCGCCGCCGGAGGGCTCGCTGAAAAACTGTTTTTT
NA,TRBJ2-3,TRBV7-8,few,CASSLDRADTDTQYF,TGTGCCAGCAGCTTAGATCGAGCGGACACAGATACGCAGTATTTT
NA,TRBJ1-2,TRBV7-2,NA,CASSLGGCRYGYTF,TGTGCCAGCAGCTTAGGGGGCTGTCGCTATGGCTACACCTTC
NA,TRBJ2-1,TRBV7-2,few,CATHRGGWGNEQFF,TGTGCCACCCACAGGGGGGGGTGGGGCAATGAGCAGTTCTTC
TRBD2,TRBJ2-7,TRBV27,NA,CASWGPTSGSYEQYF,TGTGCCAGCTGGGGCCCCACTAGCGGATCCTACGAGCAGTACTTC
TRBD2,TRBJ2-7,TRBV28,few,CASSYPSGGAHEQYF,TGTGCCAGCAGTTACCCTAGCGGGGGGGCCCACGAGCAGTACTTC
NA,TRBJ1-5,TRBV28,few,CASSGVYQPQHF,TGTGCCAGCAGTGGAGTTTATCAGCCCCAGCATTTT
NA,TRBJ1-5,TRBV6-6,NA,CASSYQGDNQPQHF,TGTGCCAGCAGTTACCAGGGAGATAATCAGCCCCAGCATTTT
NA,TRBJ2-7,TRBV20-1,NA,CSAEHRASYNEQYF,TGCAGTGCTGAACACAGGGCCTCCTACAATGAGCAGTACTTC
NA,TRBJ2-7,TRBV5-1,NA,CASSPRAMGGAYEQYF,TGCGCCAGCAGCCCTCGGGCGATGGGCGGGGCCTACGAGCAGTACTTC
NA,TRBJ1-2,TRBV6-5,NA,CASLTWRGMGNVDYTF,TGTGCCAGCTTAACTTGGAGGGGTATGGGAAATGTTGACTACACCTTC
TRBD2,TRBJ2-1,TRBV5-1,NA,CASSLVGLAGGEQFF,TGCGCCAGCAGCTTGGTTGGGCTAGCGGGGGGAGAGCAGTTCTTC
NA,TRBJ2-3,TRBV12-3/TRBV12-4,NA,CASRMTADTQYF,TGTGCCAGCAGAATGACCGCAGATACGCAGTATTTT
NA,TRBJ2-4,TRBV3-1,many,CASSQGARDKNIQYF,TGTGCCAGCAGCCAGGGCGCTAGAGACAAAAACATTCAGTACTTC
NA,TRBJ2-1,TRBV7-9,few,CASSQREEQFF,TGTGCCAGCAGTCAAAGAGAGGAGCAGTTCTTC
NA,TRBJ1-2,TRBV7-6,few,CASSLGPPRDYGYTF,TGTGCCAGCAGCTTAGGGCCACCTAGGGACTATGGCTACACCTTC
NA,TRBJ2-7,TRBV4-3,NA,CASSLPNVARGLYNEQYF,TGCGCCAGCAGCCTCCCGAATGTAGCTAGGGGTCTATACAATGAGCAGTACTTC
TRBD2,TRBJ2-3,TRBV6-1,few,CASRPLTSGTDTQYF,TGTGCCAGCAGGCCTCTCACTAGCGGCACAGATACGCAGTATTTT
NA,TRBJ2-5,TRBV29-1,NA,CSVPTGLGTQYF,TGCAGCGTTCCTACAGGCCTGGGGACCCAGTACTTC
NA,TRBJ1-5,TRBV28,NA,CASTARGQGYSNQPQHF,TGTGCCAGCACCGCTCGGGGGCAGGGTTATAGCAATCAGCCCCAGCATTTT
TRBD2,TRBJ2-7,TRBV7-2,many,CASSSLLAGVYEQYF,TGTGCCAGCAGCTCCTTACTAGCGGGAGTCTACGAGCAGTACTTC
TRBD1,TRBJ1-2,TRBV2,NA,CASSESRQGFNYGYTF,TGTGCCAGCAGTGAATCTAGACAGGGTTTCAACTATGGCTACACCTTC
NA,TRBJ2-1,TRBV11-2,NA,CASRWGRGIDEQFF,TGTGCCAGCAGATGGGGCAGGGGAATCGATGAGCAGTTCTTC
NA,TRBJ1-2,TRBV24-1,NA,CATQGLGGLYGYTF,TGTGCCACACAGGGCCTCGGGGGCCTCTATGGCTACACCTTC
TRBD1,TRBJ1-2,TRBV7-2,few,CASSLGQGQVGYTF,TGTGCCAGCAGCTTAGGACAGGGCCAGGTCGGCTACACCTTC
NA,TRBJ2-3,TRBV30,NA,CAWSVTGDTQYF,TGTGCCTGGAGTGTAACGGGGGATACGCAGTATTTT
NA,TRBJ2-5,TRBV7-9,NA,CASSLAQWTAETQYF,TGTGCCAGCAGCTTAGCGCAGTGGACAGCAGAGACCCAGTACTTC
TRBD1,TRBJ1-2,TRBV20-1,few,CSATTGTANYGYTF,TGCAGTGCTACCACCGGGACAGCGAATTATGGCTACACCTTC
NA,TRBJ2-1,TRBV11-2,NA,CASSAQNFNEQFF,TGTGCCAGCAGCGCGCAAAACTTCAATGAGCAGTTCTTC
TRBD2,TRBJ2-7,TRBV5-4,NA,CASSLAGASGGEQYF,TGTGCCAGCAGCCTAGCGGGAGCAAGTGGGGGCGAGCAGTACTTC
TRBD1,TRBJ2-5,TRBV14,once,CVSSDRTGVVRQTQYF,TGTGTCAGCAGCGACCGGACAGGGGTGGTAAGACAGACCCAGTACTTC
TRBD2,TRBJ2-5,TRBV7-3,NA,CASSLASGGAGETQYF,TGTGCCAGCAGCTTAGCTAGCGGGGGGGCCGGGGAGACCCAGTACTTC
NA,TRBJ1-2,TRBV3-1,many,CASSQEVSDGYTF,TGTGCCAGCAGCCAAGAGGTCAGCGATGGCTACACCTTC
NA,TRBJ1-1,TRBV7-9,NA,CASSFLNVNTEAFF,TGTGCCAGCAGCTTTTTGAACGTAAACACTGAAGCTTTCTTT
NA,TRBJ2-7,TRBV11-1,NA,CASSYRREYEQYF,TGTGCCAGCAGCTACAGGAGAGAATACGAGCAGTACTTC
NA,TRBJ2-5,TRBV12-3/TRBV12-4,few,CASAPLPETQYF,TGTGCCAGCGCCCCCCTTCCCGAGACCCAGTACTTC
NA,TRBJ2-2,TRBV27,NA,CASSLSVGRTGELFF,TGTGCCAGCAGTTTATCGGTTGGGCGGACCGGGGAGCTGTTTTTT
NA,TRBJ1-2,TRBV2,NA,CASSGGWGADEYGYTF,TGTGCCAGCAGCGGAGGGTGGGGTGCGGATGAGTATGGCTACACCTTC
NA,TRBJ2-7,TRBV6-2/TRBV6-3,NA,CASSYLGAVTYEQYF,TGCGCCAGCAGTTACCTCGGGGCAGTTACCTACGAGCAGTACTTC
TRBD1,TRBJ2-1,TRBV6-5,many,CASRSDRGSNEQFF,TGTGCCAGCAGAAGCGACAGGGGTTCCAATGAGCAGTTCTTC
TRBD1,TRBJ1-4,TRBV5-6,NA,CASSFRDRDAGQDEKLFF,TGTGCCAGCAGCTTCAGGGACAGGGATGCAGGTCAAGATGAAAAACTGTTTTTT
NA,TRBJ1-4,TRBV20-1,NA,CSARDITGREKLFF,TGCAGTGCTAGAGATATCACAGGCCGGGAAAAACTGTTTTTT
TRBD2,TRBJ2-3,TRBV12-3/TRBV12-4,NA,CAGSLLGTSGRDTQYF,TGTGCCGGCAGCCTACTTGGGACTAGCGGGCGGGATACGCAGTATTTT
TRBD1,TRBJ2-7,TRBV5-1,NA,CASSLDRGNPYEQYF,TGCGCCAGCAGCTTGGACAGGGGAAACCCCTACGAGCAGTACTTC
NA,TRBJ2-7,TRBV4-2,many,CASSPRGRDTEQYF,TGTGCCAGCAGCCCAAGGGGGAGGGATACCGAGCAGTACTTC
NA,TRBJ1-5,TRBV7-2,NA,CASSPKTGFQPQHF,TGTGCCAGCAGCCCAAAGACAGGTTTTCAGCCCCAGCATTTT
TRBD1,TRBJ1-6,TRBV12-3/TRBV12-4,NA,CANSLQGASSYNSPLHF,TGTGCCAACAGTCTACAGGGGGCAAGCTCCTATAATTCACCCCTCCACTTT
TRBD2,TRBJ2-1,TRBV11-1,NA,CASSLEAGGPVSHEQFF,TGTGCCAGCAGCTTAGAGGCGGGGGGGCCGGTTTCGCACGAGCAGTTCTTC
TRBD2,TRBJ2-5,TRBV10-3,many,CAISGLAGVQTQYF,TGTGCCATCAGCGGACTAGCGGGAGTCCAGACCCAGTACTTC
NA,TRBJ2-3,TRBV3-1,few,CASSQAKGVEDTQYF,TGTGCCAGCAGCCAAGCCAAGGGGGTCGAAGATACGCAGTATTTT
TRBD1,TRBJ2-4,TRBV6-6,NA,CASTGDRAYNEQYF,TGTGCCAGCACCGGGGACAGGGCCTACAATGAGCAGTACTTC
NA,TRBJ1-2,TRBV28,few,CASGPGGTNYGYTF,TGTGCCAGCGGACCGGGGGGAACTAACTATGGCTACACCTTC
TRBD1,TRBJ1-2,TRBV18,NA,CASSQGSSTGGFGYTF,TGTGCCAGCTCACAGGGGTCTTCGACAGGGGGCTTTGGCTACACCTTC
TRBD1,TRBJ2-7,TRBV5-5,few,CASSLVGAGGTYEQYF,TGTGCCAGCAGCTTGGTAGGTGCAGGGGGCACCTACGAGCAGTACTTC